These 8 T cell receptor beta chains share one sample of origin, sequenced in a study of T cell repertoires in cytomegalovirus infection. These receptors are not linked to any known antigen. TCRdb re-analysed the reads in MiXCR, keeping a single row per CDR3 protein. Seen here are hundreds of thousands of distinct CDR3 sequences, 30% to 35% observed once, and the top ten hold about an eighth. This specimen consisted of cultured CD8+ T cells from PBMCs, obtained from culture after CMV antigen stimulation. These receptors were obtained from a human donor in good health (CMV status not recorded). Some clones in this sample may be carry-over from other donors' samples.

At least ten counts were recorded for this clonotype. This sequence joins TRBV7-9 and TRBJ2-7, with D possibly called TRBD1 or TRBD2 (5 bases each). This CDR3 comprises 13 residues. Per germline, CDR1 SEHNR and CDR2 FQNEAQ (reference sequence). The V gene lost 5 bases and the J gene lost 1 base, with 9 bases spanning the gap. In nucleotides, the CDR3 is TGTGCCAGCAGCGAATGGGGGTCCTACGAGCAGTACTTC. This encodes CASSEWGSYEQYF. Together with reference TRBV7-9 and TRBJ2-7, the CDR3 gives the full variable domain: DTGVSQNPRHKITKRGQNVTFRCDPISEHNRLYWYRQTLGQGPEFLTYFQNEAQLEKSRLLSDRFSAERPKGSFSTLEIQRTEQGDSAMYLCASSEWGSYEQYFGPGTRLTVT.

This chain uses TRBV5-6 with TRBJ2-1; 8 bases align to TRBD2. With V trimmed by 2 bases and J by 3 bases, 7 bases remained unmatched. This CDR3 contains 16 residues. Germline CDR1 reads SGHDT; CDR2 reads YYEEEE. CDR3 DNA sequence: TGTGCCAGCAGCTTTGTAGCGGGGAGTTACTACAATGAGCAGTTCTTC. Its translation is CASSFVAGSYYNEQFF.

This clonotype was observed a few times. The chain employs TRBV27 and TRBJ1-6; a possible D gene is TRBD1 (5 bases). Trimming shortened V by 6 bases and J by 7 bases, and 7 bases separated the two germline ends. The CDR3 runs 12 residues. The germline V gene has CDR1 MNHEY and CDR2 SMNVEV (reference sequence). Here the CDR3 DNA reads TGTGCCAGCAGCCGGGGGAATTCACCCCTCCACTTT. Translated: CASSRGNSPLHF.

This sequence joins TRBV6-4 and TRBJ2-1, with D tentatively TRBD2 (6 bases). V lost 0 bases and J 4 bases, leaving 10 bases between the germline ends. The CDR3 extends over 15 amino acids. The germline V gene has CDR1 MRHNA and CDR2 SNTAGT. The CDR3 here is CASSDSVGGYNEQFF. CDR3 in DNA: TGTGCCAGCAGTGACTCGGTGGGGGGTTACAATGAGCAGTTCTTC.

This clonotype was recorded a few times. The CDR3 loop is CASRIGTEINEQFF. The CDR3 DNA sequence: TGTGCCAGCAGGATCGGGACGGAAATCAATGAGCAGTTCTTC. The chain joins TRBV7-9 to TRBJ2-1; either TRBD1 or TRBD2 may fit D (5 bases each). The CDR3 runs 14 residues. V lost 6 bases and J lost 6, with 15 bases in between. The germline V gene encodes CDR1 SEHNR and CDR2 FQNEAQ (reference sequence).

The chain combines TRBV10-3 with TRBJ2-3; 14 bases line up with TRBD2. Germline CDR1 ENHRY, CDR2 SYGVKD. CDR3 length equals 15 residues. The junction had 3 bases not matched to a gene; V was cut back by 6 bases and J by 4 bases. DNA of the CDR3: TGTGCCATCAGGGGACTAGCGGGGGAGTCAGATACGCAGTATTTT. The encoded protein is CAIRGLAGESDTQYF.

This clonotype was counted ten times or more. This chain links TRBV7-2 with TRBJ1-1, with D possibly TRBD1 on 6 matching bases. Between the trimmed V and J ends, which lost 4 bases and 5 bases, there was a span of 17 bases. CDR1 is SGHTA and CDR2 is FQGNSA in the germline V gene. CDR3 length: 15 amino acids. This chain's CDR3 is CASSSRDMRDTEAFF. CDR3 nucleotides: TGTGCCAGCAGCTCCCGGGACATGAGAGATACTGAAGCTTTCTTT.

At least ten counts were recorded for this clonotype. V and J are TRBV7-8 and TRBJ1-1; D gene unclear. Germline CDR1 is SGHVS and CDR2 is FQNEAQ. The CDR3 is made up of 15 amino acids. Trimming took 0 bases from V and 8 from J, leaving 16 bases between them. CDR3 protein: CASSLARTGTREAFF. DNA of the CDR3: TGTGCCAGCAGCTTAGCTAGGACGGGAACGAGGGAAGCTTTCTTT.